The next 29 T cell receptor beta chains were all read from a single sample in a study of human T cells and chemical hapten exposure. As for time point: pre-sensitization, week 0. Regarding treatment: therapeutic diphenylcyclopropenone sensitization with weekly scalp DPC. MiXCR was run by TCRdb on the RACE reads, yielding one entry per CDR3 protein. The table records 95,000 to 150,000 distinct CDR3 sequences, less than 15% of them present only once. The specimen comprised whole blood, sampled in connection with sensitization to the hapten diphenylcyclopropenone (DPC). These receptors came from a woman younger than 35 with alopecia areata. Some clones in this sample may be carry-over from other donors' samples.

This clonotype was detected many times. The rearrangement joins TRBV3-1 to TRBJ1-2, with no clear D. Germline loops: CDR1 LGHDT, CDR2 YNNKEL (reference sequence). V was cut by 1 base and J by 0 bases, with 12 bases left in between. This CDR3 has 16 amino acids. DNA for the CDR3: TGTGCCAGCAGCCAAGTGTTAGGCAGCTCTAACTATGGCTACACCTTC. This sequence encodes CASSQVLGSSNYGYTF.

This clonotype was observed a few times. The V and J genes are TRBV2 and TRBJ2-1; 7 positions match TRBD2. V lost 10 bases and J lost 0; bases outside the gene matches: 3. This CDR3 comprises 13 residues. Germline lookup yields CDR1 SNHLY and CDR2 FYNNEI. CDR3 protein: CAIQRDSYNEQFF. CDR3 DNA sequence: TGTGCCATCCAGCGGGACTCCTACAATGAGCAGTTCTTC.

This clonotype showed up many times. V usage is TRBV25-1 and J usage is TRBJ1-4; D unresolved. There are 14 residues in the CDR3. Germline V gene data show CDR1 as MGHDK and CDR2 as SYGVNS. With 5 bases removed from V and 0 bases from J, the gap between germline ends came to 7 bases. The CDR3 reads CASSQAATNEKLFF. The DNA of the CDR3 is TGTGCCAGCAGTCAGGCAGCAACTAATGAAAAACTGTTTTTT.

This CDR3 reads CASSQVGPRGNIQYF. The CDR3 DNA follows: TGTGCCAGCAGCCAAGTAGGGCCTAGGGGAAACATTCAGTACTTC. The chain uses TRBV3-1 and TRBJ2-4; maybe TRBD1 (5 bases). The CDR3 covers 15 residues. V lost 1 base, J lost 6 bases, and 13 bases lay in between. Germline V CDR1 and CDR2: LGHDT, YNNKEL (reference sequence). The whole variable domain, filled in from reference TRBV3-1 and TRBJ2-4, reads DTAVSQTPKYLVTQMGNDKSIKCEQNLGHDTMYWYKQDSKKFLKIMFSYNNKELIINETVPNRFSPKSPDKAHLNLHINSLELGDSAVYFCASSQVGPRGNIQYFGAGTRLSVL.

The sample holds one count of this clonotype. The chain employs TRBV2 and TRBJ1-2; D is uncertain. Germline V gene data show CDR1 as SNHLY and CDR2 as FYNNEI. This CDR3 has 12 amino acids. The germline V and J ends were trimmed by 2 bases and 8 bases, with 9 bases remaining between them. The DNA for the CDR3 is TGTGCCAGCAGTGAAAGGGAGCGGGGCTACACCTTC. Amino acids: CASSERERGYTF.

This clonotype appeared once. The chain uses TRBV19 and TRBJ1-5; D is undetermined. The germline V gene has CDR1 LNHDA and CDR2 SQIVND (reference sequence). The ends were cut back, 6 bases at V and 2 bases at J, with 23 bases in the middle. The CDR3 runs to 18 residues. The CDR3 protein is CASRMKHGSPKGNQPQHF. Written as DNA, the CDR3 is TGTGCCAGTAGGATGAAACACGGGAGTCCGAAGGGCAATCAGCCCCAGCATTTT. Full variable domain (remainder filled in from reference TRBV19 and TRBJ1-5): DGGITQSPKYLFRKEGQNVTLSCEQNLNHDAMYWYRQDPGQGLRLIYYSQIVNDFQKGDIAEGYSVSREKKESFPLTVTSAQKNPTAFYLCASRMKHGSPKGNQPQHFGDGTRLSIL.

This clonotype came up a few times. The V gene is TRBV27, the J gene TRBJ1-3; D is unclear. The CDR3 is made up of 15 amino acids. Trimming shortened V by 2 bases and J by 2 bases, and 10 bases separated the two germline ends. Germline loops: CDR1 MNHEY, CDR2 SMNVEV (reference sequence). The CDR3: CASSLLGAAGNTIYF. DNA for the CDR3: TGTGCCAGCAGTTTACTTGGAGCGGCTGGAAACACCATATATTTT.

This clonotype was detected only a few times. The chain couples TRBV19 to TRBJ2-7; D remains unclear. Trimming shortened V by 5 bases and J by 0 bases, and 11 bases separated the two germline ends. Germline loops: CDR1 LNHDA, CDR2 SQIVND (reference sequence). The CDR3 totals 14 residues. In nucleotides, the CDR3 is TGTGCCAGTAGTTCTCCGGGTATCTCCTACGAGCAGTACTTC. This encodes CASSSPGISYEQYF.

This clonotype occurred many times. The chain recombines TRBV5-1 with TRBJ2-3; possible D gene TRBD1, 5 bases. From germline, CDR1 is SGHRS and CDR2 YFSETQ. V lost 0 bases to trimming and J lost 0 bases, with 5 bases between them. This CDR3 contains 14 residues. The CDR3 here is CASSLGTSTDTQYF. The CDR3 nucleotides are TGCGCCAGCAGCTTGGGGACAAGCACAGATACGCAGTATTTT.

This clonotype turned up a few times. The chain recombines TRBV9 with TRBJ1-5; D call uncertain. From germline, CDR1 is SGDLS and CDR2 YYNGEE. V dropped 0 bases and J dropped 3 bases, with 13 bases sitting between them. CDR3 length equals 16 residues. The CDR3 loop reads CASSVGSGGNNQPQHF. For the CDR3, the DNA is TGTGCCAGCAGCGTAGGTAGCGGAGGGAACAATCAGCCCCAGCATTTT.

This clonotype was detected ten times or more. The rearrangement links TRBV7-6 to TRBJ1-5, with D unresolved. Looked up from germline, CDR1 is SGHVS and CDR2 is FNYEAQ. Trimming removed 2 bases at V and 3 bases at J, with 8 bases between. The CDR3 has 14 amino acids. DNA of the CDR3: TGTGCCAGCAGCTTAATGGGAATCAATCAGCCCCAGCATTTT. It encodes CASSLMGINQPQHF.

This clonotype has at least ten counts. V is TRBV6-2 or TRBV6-3 and J is TRBJ2-1; a weak D match, TRBD2 (6 bases). The germline CDR1 and CDR2 sequences are MNHEY and SVGEGT. V lost 5 bases to trimming and J lost 4 bases, with 15 bases between them. The CDR3 length is 15 residues. Here the CDR3 reads CASSRDGGFYNEQFF. The CDR3 DNA reads TGTGCCAGCAGTCGTGACGGGGGATTTTACAATGAGCAGTTCTTC.

A few counts support this clonotype. As DNA, the CDR3 is TGTGCCAGCAGCTATTCTAGGGGCCAAGAGACCCAGTACTTC. Translated: CASSYSRGQETQYF. The chain combines TRBV7-2 with TRBJ2-5; D perhaps matches TRBD1 (5 bases). Trimming removed 4 bases from V and 1 base from J, with 10 bases in between. There are 14 residues in the CDR3. CDR1 is SGHTA and CDR2 is FQGNSA in the germline V gene.

Ten or more counts support this clonotype. This chain joins TRBV29-1 and TRBJ2-1, with TRBD1 identical over 8 bases. V trimming: 0 bases; J trimming: 8 bases; junction bases outside the gene matches: 12. Germline V gives CDR1 SQVTM, CDR2 ANQGSEA. The CDR3 length is 16 residues. The CDR3 region has the DNA TGCAGCGTTGAAGAGAGCAGGGGGCGCTTCGGAGATGAGCAGTTCTTC. As protein: CSVEESRGRFGDEQFF.

This clonotype appeared many times. The gene calls are TRBV20-1 and TRBJ1-4; D might be TRBD1 (6 bases). The V gene's germline CDR1 is DFQATT and CDR2 SNEGSKA (reference sequence). The V and J ends lost 0 bases and 8 bases respectively, with 19 bases between them. The CDR3 spans 16 residues. CDR3 protein: CSARDARRDKGEKLFF. The CDR3 nucleotides are TGCAGTGCTAGAGATGCCCGGAGGGACAAGGGCGAAAAACTGTTTTTT.

The table lists this clonotype with many counts. The chain joins TRBV5-1 to TRBJ2-1; TRBD2 agrees at 13 bases. This CDR3 has 16 amino acids. CDR1 and CDR2 (germline): SGHRS, YFSETQ. The J segment lost 5 bases and the V segment lost 3 bases, leaving 5 bases of the junction unmatched. The CDR3 coding sequence is TGCGCCAGCAGCTCGGGACTAGCGGGGACAAACAATGAGCAGTTCTTC. Translating gives CASSSGLAGTNNEQFF.

This clonotype was observed a handful of times. The rearrangement joins TRBV7-2 to TRBJ1-5; D is unclear. CDR1 SGHTA and CDR2 FQGNSA come from the germline V gene. This CDR3 is built from 14 residues. V gave up 4 bases and J gave up 7 bases, with 14 bases separating them. The CDR3 region is CASSWKGFGQPQHF. The CDR3 DNA sequence: TGTGCCAGCAGCTGGAAAGGGTTCGGGCAGCCCCAGCATTTT.

The chain recombines TRBV5-4 with TRBJ2-1; the match to TRBD2 covers 9 bases. Germline values: CDR1 SGHNT, CDR2 YYREEE (reference sequence). This CDR3 has 18 amino acids. V was clipped by 4 bases and J by 0 bases; unmatched bases: 11. CDR3 in amino acids: CASSLRRGGQSSYNEQFF. The CDR3 region has the DNA TGTGCCAGCAGCCTCCGGCGGGGGGGCCAAAGCTCCTACAATGAGCAGTTCTTC.

The table lists this clonotype with many counts. This chain uses TRBV9 with TRBJ2-3; 7 nucleotides line up with TRBD1. Per germline, CDR1 SGDLS and CDR2 YYNGEE. V was clipped by 4 bases and J by 4 bases; unmatched bases: 6. The CDR3 covers 14 residues. DNA of the CDR3: TGTGCCAGCAGCACACAGACAGGGCCAGATACGCAGTATTTT. This gives the protein CASSTQTGPDTQYF.

The chain is built from TRBV10-3 and TRBJ2-3; D unresolved. CDR1 ENHRY and CDR2 SYGVKD come from the germline V gene. V lost 4 bases to trimming and J lost 3 bases, with 8 bases between them. The CDR3 extends over 13 amino acids. CDR3 in amino acids: CAISVAKTDTQYF. The CDR3 DNA is TGTGCCATCAGTGTGGCCAAAACAGATACGCAGTATTTT.

This clonotype was picked up a small number of times. The genes are TRBV7-6 and TRBJ1-2; 10 bases map to TRBD1. V shed 4 bases and J 1 base; nucleotides not matched to a gene: 3. Per germline, CDR1 SGHVS and CDR2 FNYEAQ. This CDR3 has 15 residues. Here the CDR3 reads CASSWGQGLNYGYTF. Written as DNA, the CDR3 is TGTGCCAGCAGCTGGGGACAGGGGCTTAACTATGGCTACACCTTC.

This clonotype has ten or more counts. This rearrangement joins TRBV5-4 to TRBJ2-5, with D tentatively TRBD1 (5 bases). This CDR3 is built from 14 residues. CDR1 and CDR2 (germline): SGHNT, YYREEE (reference sequence). V gave up 1 base and J gave up 2 bases, with 9 bases separating them. CDR3 loop: CASSLRQPQETQYF. In DNA form, the CDR3 reads TGTGCCAGCAGCTTGCGACAGCCACAAGAGACCCAGTACTTC.

This chain links TRBV12-3 or TRBV12-4 with TRBJ1-5, with 7 bases aligning to TRBD1. Germline trimming cut 3 bases from V and 2 bases from J; bases unmatched to any gene: 4. This CDR3 region has 15 residues. CDR3 sequence (DNA): TGTGCCAGCAGTTTCGACAGGGCTGGCAATCAGCCCCAGCATTTT. Amino acid sequence: CASSFDRAGNQPQHF.

This clonotype was detected ten times or more. This sequence joins TRBV4-1 and TRBJ2-3; D is uncertain. Trimming stripped 0 bases from V and 4 bases from J, with 17 bases between. In germline, CDR1 is MGHRA, CDR2 YSYEKL. The CDR3 length is 17 residues. The CDR3 sequence is CASSQDWSGRPPDTQYF. The DNA for the CDR3 is TGCGCCAGCAGCCAAGATTGGTCGGGCCGCCCGCCAGATACGCAGTATTTT.

The chain is built from TRBV20-1 and TRBJ1-6, with 8 nucleotides matching TRBD1. Trimming took 6 bases from V and 14 from J; bases not matched to a gene: 15. Germline lookup yields CDR1 DFQATT and CDR2 SNEGSKA (reference sequence). The CDR3 runs to 14 residues. The CDR3 coding sequence is TGCAGTGCCAAGAGGGGACAGGTGGAGTCCACCCTCCACTTT. Its translation is CSAKRGQVESTLHF.

This chain connects TRBV2 to TRBJ1-4; D is undetermined. V lost 0 bases to trimming and J lost 10 bases, with 9 bases between them. This CDR3 spans 13 amino acids. Germline V gives CDR1 SNHLY, CDR2 FYNNEI. CDR3 amino acids: CASSEAPLGKLFF. The CDR3 DNA sequence: TGTGCCAGCAGTGAAGCTCCTCTAGGAAAACTGTTTTTT.

This chain connects TRBV6-2 or TRBV6-3 to TRBJ1-1; possible D gene TRBD1, 5 bases. The CDR3 has 16 amino acids. The V gene's germline CDR1 is MNHEY and CDR2 SVGEGT. Deletions cut 6 bases from V and 2 bases from J, with 19 bases between. The CDR3 DNA reads TGTGCCAGCAGAAGTTACGACAGACACCTCAACACTGAAGCTTTCTTT. It specifies CASRSYDRHLNTEAFF.

The V gene is TRBV7-2, the J gene TRBJ2-2, with a possible D match to TRBD1 (5 bases). Germline V gene lookup returns CDR1 SGHTA and CDR2 FQGNSA. The V end lost 3 bases, the J end lost 4 bases, and 12 bases lay between the germline ends. The CDR3 spans 15 residues. The CDR3 DNA sequence: TGTGCCAGCAGCTTTTGGGGAAGGGGCACCGGGGAGCTGTTTTTT. Its translation: CASSFWGRGTGELFF.

The chain joins TRBV29-1 to TRBJ1-2, with D possibly matching TRBD1 (5 bases). The CDR3 has 11 amino acids. V lost 7 bases, J lost 4 bases, and 10 bases lay in between. Germline loops: CDR1 SQVTM, CDR2 ANQGSEA. CDR3 coding DNA: TGCAGCGCCCCGGGGCGCTATGGCTACACCTTC. Its translation is CSAPGRYGYTF.